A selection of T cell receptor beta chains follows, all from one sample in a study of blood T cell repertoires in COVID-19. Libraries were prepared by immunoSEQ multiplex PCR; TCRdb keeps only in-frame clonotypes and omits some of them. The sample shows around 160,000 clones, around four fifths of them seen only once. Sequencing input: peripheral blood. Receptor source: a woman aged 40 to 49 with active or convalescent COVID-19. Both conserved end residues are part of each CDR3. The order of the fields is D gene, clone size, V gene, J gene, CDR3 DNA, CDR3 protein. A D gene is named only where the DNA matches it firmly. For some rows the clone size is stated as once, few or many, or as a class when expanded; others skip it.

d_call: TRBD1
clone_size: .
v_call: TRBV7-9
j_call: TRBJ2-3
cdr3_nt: TGTGCCAGCAGCTTAGGGGTGACAGGGAATCAGAATTTT
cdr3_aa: CASSLGVTGNQNF

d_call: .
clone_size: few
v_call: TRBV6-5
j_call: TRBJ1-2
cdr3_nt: TGTGCCAGCAGTTACGACAGTTCCTATGGCTACACCTTC
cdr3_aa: CASSYDSSYGYTF

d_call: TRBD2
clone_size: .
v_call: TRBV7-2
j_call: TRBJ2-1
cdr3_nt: TGTGCCAGCAGCTTAAAATCCCTAGCGGGAGTGGGATACAATGAGCAGTTCTTC
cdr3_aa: CASSLKSLAGVGYNEQFF

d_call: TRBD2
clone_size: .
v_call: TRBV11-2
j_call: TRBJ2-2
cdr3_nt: TGTGCCAGCACTCTTGGGGGTAGCGGGGGCCAAAACACCGGGGAGCTGTTTTTT
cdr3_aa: CASTLGGSGGQNTGELFF

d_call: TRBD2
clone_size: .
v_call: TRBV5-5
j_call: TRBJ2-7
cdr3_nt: TGTGCCAGCAGCTTGGCCGGTCCTAGCGGGGGGATGTACGAGCAGTACTTC
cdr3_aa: CASSLAGPSGGMYEQYF

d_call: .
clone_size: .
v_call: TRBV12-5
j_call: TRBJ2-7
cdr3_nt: TGTGCTAGTGGTTTCGGAGGGACCGCCTACGAGCAGTACTTC
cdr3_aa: CASGFGGTAYEQYF

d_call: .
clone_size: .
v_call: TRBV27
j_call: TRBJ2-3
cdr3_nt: TGTGCCAGCAGTTTTTCCAGAGATACGCAGTATTTT
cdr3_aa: CASSFSRDTQYF

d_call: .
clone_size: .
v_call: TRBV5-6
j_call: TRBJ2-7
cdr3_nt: TGTGCCAGCCTGGGGGGACGCCGCGACGAGCAGTACTTC
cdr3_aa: CASLGGRRDEQYF

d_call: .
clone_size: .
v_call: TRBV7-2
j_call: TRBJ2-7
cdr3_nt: TGTGCCAGCAGCTTATTACTTGATTCCGAGCAGTACTTC
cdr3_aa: CASSLLLDSEQYF

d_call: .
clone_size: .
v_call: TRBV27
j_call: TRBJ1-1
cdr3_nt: TGTGCCAGCAGTCGGGGGGCGCCCACTGAAGCTTTCTTT
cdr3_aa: CASSRGAPTEAFF

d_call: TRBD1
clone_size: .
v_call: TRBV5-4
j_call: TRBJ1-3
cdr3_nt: TGTGCCAGCAGCTCTTCCGGGACAGGGACCTACTCTGGAAACACCATATATTTT
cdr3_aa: CASSSSGTGTYSGNTIYF

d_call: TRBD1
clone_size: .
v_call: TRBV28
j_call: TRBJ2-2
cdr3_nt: TGTGCCAGCAGTGTGGACAGGGTCGTACGCACCGGGGAGCTGTTTTTT
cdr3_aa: CASSVDRVVRTGELFF

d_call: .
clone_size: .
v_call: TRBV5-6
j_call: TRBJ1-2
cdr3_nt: TGTGCCAGCAGCCTGGGGGGCCTGAATACTAACTATGGCTACACCTTC
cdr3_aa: CASSLGGLNTNYGYTF

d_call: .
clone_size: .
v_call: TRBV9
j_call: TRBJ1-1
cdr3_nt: TGTGCCAGCAGCGTAGGCGTCGCCGTCCGGGGCACTGAAGCTTTCTTT
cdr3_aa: CASSVGVAVRGTEAFF

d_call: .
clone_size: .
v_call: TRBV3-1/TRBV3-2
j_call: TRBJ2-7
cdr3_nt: TGTGCCAGCAGCCAAGGGGACACCTCCTACGAGCAGTACTTC
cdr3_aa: CASSQGDTSYEQYF

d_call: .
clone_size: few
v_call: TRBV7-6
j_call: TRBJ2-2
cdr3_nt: TGTGCCAGCAGCTTAGAGGGACAGAACACCGGGGAGCTGTTTTTT
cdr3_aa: CASSLEGQNTGELFF

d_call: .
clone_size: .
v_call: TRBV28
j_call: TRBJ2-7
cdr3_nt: TGTGCCAGCGGAATTCAGCGGGCCCCCTACGAGCAGTACTTC
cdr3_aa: CASGIQRAPYEQYF

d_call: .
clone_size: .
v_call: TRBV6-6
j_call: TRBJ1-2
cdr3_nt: TGTGCCAGCATCCCGGACAGTCCATATGGCTACACCTTC
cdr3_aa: CASIPDSPYGYTF

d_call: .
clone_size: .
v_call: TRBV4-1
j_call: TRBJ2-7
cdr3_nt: TGCGCCAGCAGCCAGGGGCAGGGCGGTGTTGAGCAGTACTTC
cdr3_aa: CASSQGQGGVEQYF

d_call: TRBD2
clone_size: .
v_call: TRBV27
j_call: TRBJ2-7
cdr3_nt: TGTGCCAGCAGTTTGTTGCAACCTAGCGGCCCCTACGAGCAGTACTTC
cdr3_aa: CASSLLQPSGPYEQYF

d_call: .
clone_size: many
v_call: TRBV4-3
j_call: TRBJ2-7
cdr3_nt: TGCGCCAGCAGCCAAGACGCGGCAGAGAACTACGAGCAGTACTTC
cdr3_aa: CASSQDAAENYEQYF

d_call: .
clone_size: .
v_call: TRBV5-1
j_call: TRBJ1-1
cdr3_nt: TGCGCCAGCAGCTCGATGTCGGGGAACACTGAAGCTTTCTTT
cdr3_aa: CASSSMSGNTEAFF